Described below is a single T cell receptor (beta chain) sequence and its context. This record belongs to a study of blood T cell repertoires in COVID-19. The CDR3 length is 12 residues. V was cut by 3 bases and J by 3 bases, with 6 bases left in between. The germline V gene encodes CDR1 MNHNS and CDR2 SASEGT. Measured with immunoSEQ multiplex PCR; TCRdb has only the in-frame clones, and not every one. The sample lists around 470,000 clones; 90% were seen once. Participants were placed into cohorts based on the clinical history they reported. Cohort 3 donors were reported recovered after two negative PCRs, clearance, or symptom resolution.

The TCR sequence derives from a man younger than 35 who had recovered from COVID-19. Sequenced sample: PBMCs or T cells enriched from blood (not recorded which). This chain links TRBV6-1 with TRBJ2-7; D is unclear. The chain's CDR3 is CASSESFYEQYF. CDR3 coding DNA: TGTGCCAGCAGTGAGTCCTTCTACGAGCAGTACTTC.